Sequencing of this TCR beta chain was carried out in a study of blood T cell repertoires in COVID-19. Study context: Whether acute or convalescent, the COVID-19 samples came from the United States, Italy and Spain. PBMCs, B-cell-depleted T cells, or T cells provided the cDNA or gDNA that made up the material.

The V end was cut by 4 bases, the J end by 5 bases, with 11 bases between. Germline CDR1 is LGHDT and CDR2 is YNNKEL (reference sequence). CDR3 length: 13 amino acids. Per the original data handling: Amplification with reference gene primers provided the estimates of nucleated cell counts. Sequencing was performed with immunoSEQ multiplex PCR; in TCRdb, only in-frame clones are kept and a portion is missing. V and J calls and clone size come straight from that table; D and trimming were deduced from the DNA. The sample lists approximately 68,000 clones, about 80% occurring once. Sequences were obtained from peripheral blood. The source of this sequence is a human donor in a cohort sampled during active COVID-19. The chain has TRBV3-1 (or the pseudogene TRBV3-2) and TRBJ1-2; D is ambiguous. CDR3 sequence (DNA): TGTGCCAGCAGCCCCTCAGTCGGGTATGGCTACACCTTC. Translated, it gives CASSPSVGYGYTF.